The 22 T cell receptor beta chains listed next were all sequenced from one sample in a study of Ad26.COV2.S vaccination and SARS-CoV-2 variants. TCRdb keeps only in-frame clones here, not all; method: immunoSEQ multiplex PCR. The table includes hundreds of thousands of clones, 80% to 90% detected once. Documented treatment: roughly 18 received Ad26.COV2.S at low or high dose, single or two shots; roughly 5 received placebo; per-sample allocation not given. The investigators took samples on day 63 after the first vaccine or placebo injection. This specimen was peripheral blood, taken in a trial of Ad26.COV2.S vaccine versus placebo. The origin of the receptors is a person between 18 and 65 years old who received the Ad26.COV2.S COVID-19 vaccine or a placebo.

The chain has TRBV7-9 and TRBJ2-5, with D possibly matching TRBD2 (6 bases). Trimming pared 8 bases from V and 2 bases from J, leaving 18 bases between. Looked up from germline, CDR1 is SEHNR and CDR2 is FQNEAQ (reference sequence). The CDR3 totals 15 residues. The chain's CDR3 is CASLRAQGGQETQYF. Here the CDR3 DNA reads TGTGCCAGCCTCCGGGCCCAGGGAGGTCAAGAGACCCAGTACTTC.

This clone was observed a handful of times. The CDR3: CASSRSFGGAGETQYF. The CDR3 DNA sequence: TGTGCCAGCAGCCGATCCTTTGGGGGGGCAGGGGAGACCCAGTACTTC. V usage is TRBV6-6 and J usage is TRBJ2-5; a possible D gene is TRBD2 (7 bases). This CDR3 contains 16 residues. Between the trimmed V and J ends, which lost 6 bases and 5 bases, there was a span of 22 bases. Germline CDR1 reads MNHNY; CDR2 reads SVGAGI (reference sequence).

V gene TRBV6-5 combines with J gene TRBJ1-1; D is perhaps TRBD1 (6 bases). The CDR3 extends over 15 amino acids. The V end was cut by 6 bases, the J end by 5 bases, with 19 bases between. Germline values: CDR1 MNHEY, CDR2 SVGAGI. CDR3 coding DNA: TGTGCCAGCAGAGCTATGGGGGGGCGTCGGACTGAAGCTTTCTTT. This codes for CASRAMGGRRTEAFF.

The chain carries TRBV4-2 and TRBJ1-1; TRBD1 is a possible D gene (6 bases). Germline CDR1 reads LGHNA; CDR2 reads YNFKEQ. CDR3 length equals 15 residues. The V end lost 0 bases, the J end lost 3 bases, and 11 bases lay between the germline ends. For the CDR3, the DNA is TGTGCCAGCAGCCAAGATGGGCACAGGGACACTGAAGCTTTCTTT. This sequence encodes CASSQDGHRDTEAFF.

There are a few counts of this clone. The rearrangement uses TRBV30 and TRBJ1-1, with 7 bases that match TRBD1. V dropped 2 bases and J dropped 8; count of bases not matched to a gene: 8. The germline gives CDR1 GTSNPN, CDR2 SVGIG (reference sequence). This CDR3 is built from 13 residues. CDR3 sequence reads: CAWSKTGDSEAFF. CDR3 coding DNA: TGTGCCTGGAGTAAAACAGGGGACTCCGAAGCTTTCTTT.

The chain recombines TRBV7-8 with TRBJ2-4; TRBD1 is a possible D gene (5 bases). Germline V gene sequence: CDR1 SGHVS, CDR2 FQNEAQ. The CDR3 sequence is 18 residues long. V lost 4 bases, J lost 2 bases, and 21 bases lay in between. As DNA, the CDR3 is TGTGCCAGCAGCTCCCCCCGCCAGGGCAGGGCGACCAAAAACATTCAGTACTTC. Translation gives CASSSPRQGRATKNIQYF.

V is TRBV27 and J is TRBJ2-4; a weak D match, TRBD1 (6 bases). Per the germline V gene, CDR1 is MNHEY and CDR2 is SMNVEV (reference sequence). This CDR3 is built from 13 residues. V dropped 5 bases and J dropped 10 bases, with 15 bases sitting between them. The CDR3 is CASSPQQGRIQYF. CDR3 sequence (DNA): TGTGCCAGCAGTCCGCAACAGGGTAGGATTCAGTACTTC.

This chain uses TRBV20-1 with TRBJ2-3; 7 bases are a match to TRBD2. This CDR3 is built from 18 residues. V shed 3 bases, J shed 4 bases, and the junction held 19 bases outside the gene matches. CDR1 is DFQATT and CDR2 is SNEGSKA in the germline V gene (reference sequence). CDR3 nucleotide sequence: TGCAGTGCTAGTGTCCCCCTTACGGCGGGAGATCTGCCAGATACGCAGTATTTT. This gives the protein CSASVPLTAGDLPDTQYF.

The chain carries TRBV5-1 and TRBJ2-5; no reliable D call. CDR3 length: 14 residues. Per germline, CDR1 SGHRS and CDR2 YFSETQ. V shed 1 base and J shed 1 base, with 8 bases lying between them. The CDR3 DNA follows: TGCGCCAGCAGCTTGCTGTGGGGCCAAGAGACCCAGTACTTC. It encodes CASSLLWGQETQYF. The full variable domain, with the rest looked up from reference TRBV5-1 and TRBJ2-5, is KAGVTQTPRYLIKTRGQQVTLSCSPISGHRSVSWYQQTPGQGLQFLFEYFSETQRNKGNFPGRFSGRQFSNSRSEMNVSTLELGDSALYLCASSLLWGQETQYFGPGTRLLVL.

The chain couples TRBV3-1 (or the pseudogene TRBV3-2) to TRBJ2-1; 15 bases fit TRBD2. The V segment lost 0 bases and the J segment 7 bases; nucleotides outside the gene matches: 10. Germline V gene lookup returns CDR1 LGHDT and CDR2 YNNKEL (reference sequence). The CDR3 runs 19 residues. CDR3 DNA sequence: TGTGCCAGCAGCCAAGATTCCCCTCGGACTAGCGGGAGGGGGAATGAGCAGTTCTTC. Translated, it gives CASSQDSPRTSGRGNEQFF.

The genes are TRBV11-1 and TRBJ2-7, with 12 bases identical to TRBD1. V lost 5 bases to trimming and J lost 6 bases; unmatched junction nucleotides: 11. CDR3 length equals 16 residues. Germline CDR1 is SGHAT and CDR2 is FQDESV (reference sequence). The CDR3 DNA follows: TGTGCCAGCAGCCAAAACTCACCGGGACAGGGGGCCGAGCAGTACTTC. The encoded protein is CASSQNSPGQGAEQYF.

The CDR3: CASSPREGIYNEQFF. In DNA, the CDR3 is TGTGCCAGCTCACCCCGGGAGGGGATCTACAATGAGCAGTTCTTC. V usage is TRBV18 and J usage is TRBJ2-1; 8 bases align to TRBD2. From germline, CDR1 is KGHSH and CDR2 LQKENI. CDR3 length: 15 amino acids. J lost 3 bases, V lost 3 bases, and 4 bases had no gene match.

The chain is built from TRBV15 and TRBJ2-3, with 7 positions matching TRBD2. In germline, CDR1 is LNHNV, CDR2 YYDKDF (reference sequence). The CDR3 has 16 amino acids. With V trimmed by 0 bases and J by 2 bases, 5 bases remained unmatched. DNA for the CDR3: TGTGCCACCAGCAGAGATACGGGGGGAACCACAGATACGCAGTATTTT. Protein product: CATSRDTGGTTDTQYF.

The CDR3 protein is CAISEYRGQTQYF. For the CDR3, the DNA is TGTGCCATCAGTGAGTACAGGGGGCAGACCCAGTACTTC. The gene calls are TRBV10-3 and TRBJ2-5; 9 bases match TRBD1. V lost 1 base to trimming and J lost 6 bases; unmatched junction nucleotides: 0. Germline CDR1 and CDR2: ENHRY and SYGVKD. CDR3 length: 13 amino acids.

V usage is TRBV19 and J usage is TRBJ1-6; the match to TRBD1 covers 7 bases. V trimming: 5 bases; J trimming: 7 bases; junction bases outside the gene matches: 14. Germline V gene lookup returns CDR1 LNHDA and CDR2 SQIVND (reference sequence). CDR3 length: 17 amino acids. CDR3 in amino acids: CASSARQGRVGNSPLHF. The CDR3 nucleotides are TGTGCCAGTAGTGCCCGACAGGGACGCGTGGGGAATTCACCCCTCCACTTT.

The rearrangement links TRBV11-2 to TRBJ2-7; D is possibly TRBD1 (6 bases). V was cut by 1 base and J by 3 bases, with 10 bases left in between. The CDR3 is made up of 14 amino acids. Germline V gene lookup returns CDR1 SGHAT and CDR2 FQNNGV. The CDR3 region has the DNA TGTGCCAGCAGCTTAGTCTCCAGGGGCTACGAGCAGTACTTC. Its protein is CASSLVSRGYEQYF.

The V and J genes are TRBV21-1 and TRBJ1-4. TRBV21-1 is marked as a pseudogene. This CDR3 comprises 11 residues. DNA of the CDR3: TGTGCCACCCCCGGGGATGAAAAACTGTTTTTT. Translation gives CATPGDEKLFF.

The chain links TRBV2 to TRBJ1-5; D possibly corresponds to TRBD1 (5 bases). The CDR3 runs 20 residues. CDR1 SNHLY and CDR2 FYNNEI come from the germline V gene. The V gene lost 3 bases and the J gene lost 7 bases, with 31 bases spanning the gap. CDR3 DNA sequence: TGTGCCAGCAGTGATGGGGAATCGGCCAGGGTCGTGGGAGTCGTCCAGCCCCAGCATTTT. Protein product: CASSDGESARVVGVVQPQHF.

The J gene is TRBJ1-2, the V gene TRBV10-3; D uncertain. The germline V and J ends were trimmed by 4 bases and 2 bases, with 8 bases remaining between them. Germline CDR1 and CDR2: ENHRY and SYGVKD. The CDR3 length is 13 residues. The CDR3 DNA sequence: TGTGCCATCAGTGGAGGTGCGAACTATGGCTACACCTTC. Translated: CAISGGANYGYTF.

The CDR3 sequence is CATSTVGVEQYF. The DNA for the CDR3 is TGTGCCACCTCGACCGTCGGTGTCGAGCAGTACTTC. The rearrangement uses TRBV24-1 and TRBJ2-7; D is unclear. The CDR3 runs to 12 residues. The ends were cut back, 9 bases at V and 6 bases at J, with 14 bases in the middle. CDR1 is KGHDR and CDR2 is SFDVKD in the germline V gene.

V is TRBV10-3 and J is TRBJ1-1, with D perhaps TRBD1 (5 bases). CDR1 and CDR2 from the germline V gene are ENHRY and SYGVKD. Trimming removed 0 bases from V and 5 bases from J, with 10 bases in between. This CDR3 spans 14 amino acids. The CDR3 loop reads CAISESGRATEAFF. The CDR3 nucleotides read TGTGCCATCAGTGAGTCTGGCAGGGCGACTGAAGCTTTCTTT.

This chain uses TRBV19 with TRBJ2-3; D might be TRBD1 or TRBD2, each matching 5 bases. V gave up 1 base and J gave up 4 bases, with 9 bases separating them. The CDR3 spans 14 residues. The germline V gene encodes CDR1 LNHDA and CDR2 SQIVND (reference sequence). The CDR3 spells CASSIVRGADTQYF. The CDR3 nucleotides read TGTGCCAGTAGTATAGTCCGGGGCGCAGATACGCAGTATTTT.